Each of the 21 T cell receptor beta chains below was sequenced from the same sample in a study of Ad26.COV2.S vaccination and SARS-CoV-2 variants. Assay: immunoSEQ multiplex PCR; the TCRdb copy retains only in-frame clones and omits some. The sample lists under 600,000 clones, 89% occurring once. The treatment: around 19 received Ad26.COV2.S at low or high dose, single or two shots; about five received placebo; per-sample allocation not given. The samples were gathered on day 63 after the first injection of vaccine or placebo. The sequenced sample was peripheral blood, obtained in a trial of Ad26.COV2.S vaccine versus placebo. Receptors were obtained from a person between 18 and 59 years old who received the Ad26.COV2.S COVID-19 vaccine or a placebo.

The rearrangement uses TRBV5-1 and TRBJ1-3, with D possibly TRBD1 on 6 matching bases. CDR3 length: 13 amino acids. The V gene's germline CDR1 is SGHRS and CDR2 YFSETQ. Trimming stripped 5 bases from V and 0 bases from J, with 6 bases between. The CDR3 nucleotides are TGCGCCAGCAGGGACAGCTCTGGAAACACCATATATTTT. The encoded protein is CASRDSSGNTIYF.

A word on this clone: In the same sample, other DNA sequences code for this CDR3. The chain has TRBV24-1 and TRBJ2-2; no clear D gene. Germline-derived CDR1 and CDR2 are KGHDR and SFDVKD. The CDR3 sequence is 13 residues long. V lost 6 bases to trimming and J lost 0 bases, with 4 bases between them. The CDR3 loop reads CATSSPNTGELFF. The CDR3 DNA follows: TGTGCCACCAGTTCCCCGAACACCGGGGAGCTGTTTTTT.

For the CDR3, the DNA is TGTGCCAGCAGTCAGGGACTAGCGGGAGGGTACGAGCAGTACTTC. Amino acids: CASSQGLAGGYEQYF. The chain carries TRBV6-5 and TRBJ2-7, with 16 bases that match TRBD2. Per germline, CDR1 MNHEY and CDR2 SVGAGI. The CDR3 covers 15 residues. The V and J ends lost 5 bases and 4 bases, in that order; junction bases with no gene match: 2.

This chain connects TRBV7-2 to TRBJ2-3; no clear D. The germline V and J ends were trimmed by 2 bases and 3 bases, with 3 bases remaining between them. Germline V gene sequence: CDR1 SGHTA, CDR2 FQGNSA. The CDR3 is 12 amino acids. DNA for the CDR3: TGTGCCAGCAGCTTATTTACAGATACGCAGTATTTT. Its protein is CASSLFTDTQYF. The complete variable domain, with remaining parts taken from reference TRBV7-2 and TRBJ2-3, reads GAGVSQSPSNKVTEKGKDVELRCDPISGHTALYWYRQSLGQGLEFLIYFQGNSAPDKSGLPSDRFSAERTGGSVSTLTIQRTQQEDSAVYLCASSLFTDTQYFGPGTRLTVL.

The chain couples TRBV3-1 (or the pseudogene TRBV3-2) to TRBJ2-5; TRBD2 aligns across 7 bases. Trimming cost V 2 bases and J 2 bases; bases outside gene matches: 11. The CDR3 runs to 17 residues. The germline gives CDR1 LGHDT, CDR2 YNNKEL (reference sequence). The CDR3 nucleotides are TGTGCCAGCAGCCAATTTGGCGGGGGAGTGGGGCAAGAGACCCAGTACTTC. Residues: CASSQFGGGVGQETQYF.

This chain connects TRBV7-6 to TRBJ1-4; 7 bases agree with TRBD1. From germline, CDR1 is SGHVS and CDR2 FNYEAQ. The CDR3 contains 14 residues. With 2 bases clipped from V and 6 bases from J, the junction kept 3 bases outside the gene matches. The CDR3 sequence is CASSLYRGDEKLFF. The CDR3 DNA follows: TGTGCCAGCAGCTTATACAGGGGTGATGAAAAACTGTTTTTT.

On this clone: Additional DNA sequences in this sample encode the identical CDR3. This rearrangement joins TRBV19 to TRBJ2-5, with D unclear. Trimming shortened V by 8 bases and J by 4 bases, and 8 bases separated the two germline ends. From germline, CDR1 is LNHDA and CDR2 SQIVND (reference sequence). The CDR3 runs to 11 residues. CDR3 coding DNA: TGTGCCAGTCGGCTGAGAGAGACCCAGTACTTC. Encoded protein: CASRLRETQYF.

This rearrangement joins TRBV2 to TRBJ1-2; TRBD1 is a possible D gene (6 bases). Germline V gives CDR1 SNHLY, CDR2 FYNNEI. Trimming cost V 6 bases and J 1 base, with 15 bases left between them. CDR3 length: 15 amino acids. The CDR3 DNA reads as TGTGCCAGCAGCGTTACAGGGTATGGTAACTATGGCTACACCTTC. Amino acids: CASSVTGYGNYGYTF.

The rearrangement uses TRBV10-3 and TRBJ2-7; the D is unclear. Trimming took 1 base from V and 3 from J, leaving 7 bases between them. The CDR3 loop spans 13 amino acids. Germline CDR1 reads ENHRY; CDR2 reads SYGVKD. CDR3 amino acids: CAISELADYEQYF. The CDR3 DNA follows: TGTGCCATCAGTGAGTTGGCAGACTACGAGCAGTACTTC.

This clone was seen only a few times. CDR3: CASSSRDHNQPQHF. The CDR3 DNA reads TGTGCCAGCAGTTCAAGGGATCACAATCAGCCCCAGCATTTT. This chain links TRBV6-2 or TRBV6-3 with TRBJ1-5, with D hard to call. Trimming shortened V by 4 bases and J by 3 bases, and 10 bases separated the two germline ends. Germline V lookup: CDR1 MNHEY, CDR2 SVGEGT. This CDR3 is 14 amino acids long.

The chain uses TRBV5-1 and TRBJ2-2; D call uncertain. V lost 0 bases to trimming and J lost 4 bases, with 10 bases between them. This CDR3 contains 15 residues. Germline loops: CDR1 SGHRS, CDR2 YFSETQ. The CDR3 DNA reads TGCGCCAGCAGCTTGGCGGCCCTCCCCACCGGGGAGCTGTTTTTT. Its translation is CASSLAALPTGELFF.

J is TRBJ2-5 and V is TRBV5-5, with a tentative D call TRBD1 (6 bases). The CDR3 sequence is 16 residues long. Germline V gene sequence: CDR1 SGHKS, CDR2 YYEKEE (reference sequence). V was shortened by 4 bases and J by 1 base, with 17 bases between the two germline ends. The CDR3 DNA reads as TGTGCCAGCAGCCCCACGCCGGACAGACCCCAAGAGACCCAGTACTTC. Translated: CASSPTPDRPQETQYF.

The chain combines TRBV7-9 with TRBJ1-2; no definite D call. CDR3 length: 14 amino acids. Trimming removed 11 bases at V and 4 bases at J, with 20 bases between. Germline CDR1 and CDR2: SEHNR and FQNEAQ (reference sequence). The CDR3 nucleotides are TGTGCCGCCCAAGGGCAGGCTTCGTTCTATGGCTACACCTTC. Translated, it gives CAAQGQASFYGYTF.

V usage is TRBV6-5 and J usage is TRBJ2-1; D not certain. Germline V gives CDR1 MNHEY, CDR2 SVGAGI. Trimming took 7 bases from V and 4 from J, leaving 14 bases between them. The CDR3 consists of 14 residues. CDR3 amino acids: CASTGSLLYNEQFF. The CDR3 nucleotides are TGTGCCAGCACCGGGTCCCTACTTTACAATGAGCAGTTCTTC.

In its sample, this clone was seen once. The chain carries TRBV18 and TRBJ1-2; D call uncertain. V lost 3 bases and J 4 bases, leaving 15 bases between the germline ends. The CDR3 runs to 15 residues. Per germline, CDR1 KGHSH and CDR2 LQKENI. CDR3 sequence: CASSPSTGELYGYTF. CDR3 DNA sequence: TGTGCCAGCTCACCCTCCACCGGGGAGCTCTATGGCTACACCTTC.

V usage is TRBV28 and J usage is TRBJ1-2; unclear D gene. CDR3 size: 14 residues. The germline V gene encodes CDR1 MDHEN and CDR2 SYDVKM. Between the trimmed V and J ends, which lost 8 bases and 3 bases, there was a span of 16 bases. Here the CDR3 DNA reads TGTGCCAGCGAACCGGGCCAAAGGGACTATGGCTACACCTTC. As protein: CASEPGQRDYGYTF.

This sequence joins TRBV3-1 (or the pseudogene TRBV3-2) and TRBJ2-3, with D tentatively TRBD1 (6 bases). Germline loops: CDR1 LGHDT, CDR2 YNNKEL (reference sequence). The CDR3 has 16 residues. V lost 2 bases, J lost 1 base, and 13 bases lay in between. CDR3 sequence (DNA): TGTGCCAGCAGCCAATCCGGGACAACTCGCACAGATACGCAGTATTTT. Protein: CASSQSGTTRTDTQYF.

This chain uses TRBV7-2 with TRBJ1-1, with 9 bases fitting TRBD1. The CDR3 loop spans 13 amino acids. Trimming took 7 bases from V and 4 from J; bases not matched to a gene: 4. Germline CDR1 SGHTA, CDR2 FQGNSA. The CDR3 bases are TGTGCCAGCAACTCGGACAGGGGCACTGAAGCTTTCTTT. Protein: CASNSDRGTEAFF.

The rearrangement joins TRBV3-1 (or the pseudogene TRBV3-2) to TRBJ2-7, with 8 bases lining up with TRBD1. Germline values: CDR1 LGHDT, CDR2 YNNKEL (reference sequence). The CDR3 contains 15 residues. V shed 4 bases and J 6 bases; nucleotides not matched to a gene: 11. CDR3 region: CASSLLLPQGGEQYF. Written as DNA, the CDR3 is TGTGCCAGCAGCCTCCTACTCCCACAGGGGGGCGAGCAGTACTTC.

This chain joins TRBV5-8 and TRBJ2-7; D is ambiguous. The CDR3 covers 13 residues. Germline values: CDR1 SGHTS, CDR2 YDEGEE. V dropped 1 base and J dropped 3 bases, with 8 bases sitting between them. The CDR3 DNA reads TGTGCCAGCAGCTTGCGGGCGGTCTACGAGCAGTACTTC. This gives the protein CASSLRAVYEQYF.

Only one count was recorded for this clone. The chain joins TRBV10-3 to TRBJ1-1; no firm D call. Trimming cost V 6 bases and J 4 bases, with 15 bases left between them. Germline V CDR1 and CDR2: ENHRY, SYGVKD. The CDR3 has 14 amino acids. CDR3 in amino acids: CAIRSVPSVTEAFF. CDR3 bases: TGTGCCATCAGGTCGGTCCCTAGTGTCACTGAAGCTTTCTTT.